One sample yielded the 26 T cell receptor beta chains listed below, sequenced in a study of beta chain features in type 1 diabetes. Since all of the isolated RNA was reverse transcribed, expressed TCRB transcripts were what got sequenced. Some clones are missing from TCRdb's copy, which holds only in-frame ones; the method was immunoSEQ multiplex PCR. The sample has some 63,000 clones, approximately 59% seen once. The sequencing sample was made of Tregs from blood. The receptor set was obtained from a woman aged 18 to 35 in good health.

The chain has TRBV7-9 and TRBJ1-1; D unresolved. Germline CDR1 reads SEHNR; CDR2 reads FQNEAQ (reference sequence). The CDR3 contains 13 residues. Trimming pared 5 bases from V and 4 bases from J, leaving 11 bases between. The CDR3 is CASSGQLGTEAFF. CDR3 DNA: TGTGCCAGCAGCGGGCAGTTGGGCACTGAAGCTTTCTTT.

The V and J genes are TRBV29-1 and TRBJ2-1; D perhaps matches TRBD2 (5 bases). Germline-derived CDR1 and CDR2 are SQVTM and ANQGSEA. CDR3 length: 15 amino acids. V lost 6 bases and J lost 0, with 15 bases in between. CDR3 DNA: TGCAGCGTACGAGGGCAGGTGCTCTCCTACAATGAGCAGTTCTTC. Translated: CSVRGQVLSYNEQFF.

This clone came up a few times. CDR3 in amino acids: CASSLSQHSVETQYF. The CDR3, as DNA: TGTGCCAGCAGCTTAAGTCAACATAGCGTAGAGACCCAGTACTTC. J is TRBJ2-5 and V is TRBV7-8; weak D call: TRBD2 (5 bases). The CDR3 totals 15 residues. Looked up from germline, CDR1 is SGHVS and CDR2 is FQNEAQ. Trimming removed 2 bases from V and 4 bases from J, with 14 bases in between.

The chain recombines TRBV5-5 with TRBJ1-1, with 7 bases matching TRBD1. The CDR3 totals 14 residues. V trimming: 1 base; J trimming: 4 bases; junction bases outside the gene matches: 4. CDR1 and CDR2 from the germline V gene are SGHKS and YYEKEE (reference sequence). In DNA, the CDR3 is TGTGCCAGCAGCTTGAAGGCAGGGGGCACTGAAGCTTTCTTT. Translation gives CASSLKAGGTEAFF.

This chain joins TRBV18 and TRBJ2-1; 10 bases agree with TRBD1. V was clipped by 6 bases and J by 6 bases; unmatched bases: 8. CDR1 is KGHSH, CDR2 LQKENI, per germline. This CDR3 has 15 residues. The CDR3 is CASSSGTGEVNEQFF. For the CDR3, the DNA is TGTGCCAGCTCCTCCGGGACAGGGGAGGTCAATGAGCAGTTCTTC. Drawing the rest from reference TRBV18 and TRBJ2-1, the complete variable domain is NAGVMQNPRHLVRRRGQEARLRCSPMKGHSHVYWYRQLPEEGLKFMVYLQKENIIDESGMPKERFSAEFPKEGPSILRIQQVVRGDSAAYFCASSSGTGEVNEQFFGPGTRLTVL.

The chain combines TRBV19 with TRBJ2-2; 7 nucleotides line up with TRBD1. The CDR3 runs 16 residues. Germline V gene lookup returns CDR1 LNHDA and CDR2 SQIVND (reference sequence). After removal of 7 bases from V and 0 bases from J, the junction contained 8 bases not matched to a gene. CDR3 in DNA: TGTGCCAGTACCAGAAGACAGGGTACGAACACCGGGGAGCTGTTTTTT. Its protein is CASTRRQGTNTGELFF.

The J gene is TRBJ2-3, the V gene TRBV6-5, with D tentatively TRBD1 (5 bases). Germline assignment: CDR1 MNHEY and CDR2 SVGAGI. CDR3 length: 12 residues. V was clipped by 2 bases and J by 5 bases, with 5 bases between them. Here the CDR3 reads CASSYDRDTQYF. The CDR3 DNA reads as TGTGCCAGCAGTTACGACAGAGATACGCAGTATTTT.

This chain uses TRBV19 with TRBJ1-1; no clear D gene. Trimming stripped 7 bases from V and 7 bases from J, with 19 bases between. The CDR3 contains 14 residues. Germline CDR1 and CDR2: LNHDA and SQIVND (reference sequence). For the CDR3, the DNA is TGTGCCAGTACCCCCCCAGTCGGGTTGGGTGAAGCTTTCTTT. Translating it yields CASTPPVGLGEAFF.

V usage is TRBV7-9 and J usage is TRBJ2-3; D remains unclear. Trimming left V 4 bases short and J 0 bases short, with 17 bases between. This CDR3 has 17 amino acids. Germline loops: CDR1 SEHNR, CDR2 FQNEAQ (reference sequence). DNA for the CDR3: TGTGCCAGCAGCTCCCTCTTCCGGAGAACTAGCACAGATACGCAGTATTTT. This translates into CASSSLFRRTSTDTQYF.

This clone has just a few counts. The chain is built from TRBV5-1 and TRBJ1-1, with 8 bases aligning to TRBD1. J lost 7 bases, V lost 4 bases, and 6 bases had no gene match. The V gene's germline CDR1 is SGHRS and CDR2 YFSETQ. CDR3 length: 13 residues. CDR3 sequence (DNA): TGCGCCAGCAGCCAAACAGGGGGTTTTGAAGCTTTCTTT. This encodes CASSQTGGFEAFF.

The chain links TRBV2 to TRBJ2-5; the D is unclear. Trimming removed 6 bases from V and 3 bases from J, with 8 bases in between. CDR3 length equals 12 residues. Germline loops: CDR1 SNHLY, CDR2 FYNNEI. The CDR3 loop reads CASRLQEETQYF. In DNA form, the CDR3 reads TGTGCCAGCAGGTTACAAGAAGAGACCCAGTACTTC.

The chain has TRBV9 and TRBJ2-5, with D possibly being TRBD1 (5 bases). The J call could be wrong; TRBJ2-7 is a better fit for the DNA end. Germline CDR1 SGDLS, CDR2 YYNGEE. This CDR3 comprises 15 residues. The CDR3 DNA reads TGTGCCAGCAGCGTTAGCCCCTACAACAGGAACGAGCAGTACTTC. Protein sequence: CASSVSPYNRNEQYF.

The CDR3 sequence is CSVRGRNEKLFF. The CDR3 DNA reads as TGCAGCGTTCGTGGTCGGAATGAAAAACTGTTTTTT. The genes are TRBV29-1 and TRBJ1-4, with no clear D. There are 12 residues in the CDR3. Deletions cut 5 bases from V and 5 bases from J, with 9 bases between. Germline CDR1 and CDR2: SQVTM and ANQGSEA.

This chain connects TRBV5-4 to TRBJ2-1, with TRBD2 matching over 12 bases. V lost 4 bases, J lost 6 bases, and 5 bases stayed unmatched. The CDR3 is 15 amino acids. CDR1 and CDR2 from the germline V gene are SGHNT and YYREEE (reference sequence). DNA for the CDR3: TGTGCCAGCAGCCTGGGACTAGCGGGCCCCAATGAGCAGTTCTTC. The encoded protein is CASSLGLAGPNEQFF. Based on the CDR3 plus reference TRBV5-4 and TRBJ2-1, the full variable domain is ETGVTQSPTHLIKTRGQQVTLRCSSQSGHNTVSWYQQALGQGPQFIFQYYREEENGRGNFPPRFSGLQFPNYSSELNVNALELDDSALYLCASSLGLAGPNEQFFGPGTRLTVL.

V usage is TRBV7-2 and J usage is TRBJ2-7; 11 bases fit TRBD1. V lost 2 bases to trimming and J lost 3 bases; unmatched junction nucleotides: 6. The CDR3 has 16 amino acids. Germline CDR1 is SGHTA and CDR2 is FQGNSA. CDR3 region: CASSLSGQGAIYEQYF. The DNA of the CDR3 is TGTGCCAGCAGCTTAAGTGGACAGGGGGCGATCTACGAGCAGTACTTC.

The gene calls are TRBV29-1 and TRBJ2-7, with 8 bases aligning to TRBD1. Germline V gene sequence: CDR1 SQVTM, CDR2 ANQGSEA. This CDR3 comprises 14 residues. V shed 0 bases, J shed 6 bases, and the junction held 7 bases outside the gene matches. In nucleotides, the CDR3 is TGCAGCGTTGAAGATCAGGGCAGGGGGCGCGAGCAGTACTTC. It specifies CSVEDQGRGREQYF.

The V call is TRBV29-1, the J call TRBJ2-7, with D perhaps TRBD1 (6 bases). The CDR3 runs 12 residues. Germline V gene sequence: CDR1 SQVTM, CDR2 ANQGSEA. CDR3 DNA sequence: TGCAGTGGACCTAGACAGGCTACGACGCAGTACTTC. This sequence encodes CSGPRQATTQYF.

The chain is built from TRBV18 and TRBJ1-2; D is perhaps TRBD1 (5 bases). There are 14 residues in the CDR3. The V end was cut by 1 base, the J end by 8 bases, with 14 bases between. Germline V gene lookup returns CDR1 KGHSH and CDR2 LQKENI. In DNA form, the CDR3 reads TGTGCCAGCTCACCACTTGGCCAGGGTCCGGGCTACACCTTC. Translation gives CASSPLGQGPGYTF.

This clone was observed a handful of times. V is TRBV7-9 and J is TRBJ2-5, with D possibly TRBD1 on 6 matching bases. Between the trimmed V and J ends, which lost 3 bases and 5 bases, there was a span of 16 bases. Germline assignment: CDR1 SEHNR and CDR2 FQNEAQ (reference sequence). This CDR3 region has 15 residues. The chain's CDR3 is CASSFFTAQGETQYF. The CDR3 nucleotides are TGTGCCAGCAGCTTCTTCACGGCCCAGGGGGAGACCCAGTACTTC.

The V gene is TRBV29-1, the J gene TRBJ2-7; 7 positions agree with TRBD2. The germline V gene has CDR1 SQVTM and CDR2 ANQGSEA. CDR3 size: 12 residues. The V and J ends lost 3 bases and 4 bases, in that order; junction bases with no gene match: 3. CDR3 amino acids: CSVDGGGYEQYF. CDR3 nucleotides: TGCAGCGTTGATGGGGGGGGGTACGAGCAGTACTTC.

The genes are TRBV30 and TRBJ2-7; 7 nucleotides match TRBD2. The CDR3 runs 15 residues. The germline V gene has CDR1 GTSNPN and CDR2 SVGIG (reference sequence). V lost 3 bases to trimming and J lost 4 bases; unmatched junction nucleotides: 12. DNA for the CDR3: TGTGCCTGGAGCGCCCCCGGACTAGGCCAGTACGAGCAGTACTTC. This codes for CAWSAPGLGQYEQYF.

This clone was found a few times. The chain joins TRBV7-2 to TRBJ2-7, with TRBD2 matching over 7 bases. J gave up 6 bases and V 4 bases, and 0 bases lay outside the gene matches. The CDR3 is made up of 11 amino acids. In germline, CDR1 is SGHTA, CDR2 FQGNSA. The CDR3 loop is CASSSGGEQYF. In DNA, the CDR3 is TGTGCCAGCAGCTCGGGGGGCGAGCAGTACTTC.

The chain couples TRBV7-8 to TRBJ2-2; tentative D call: TRBD2 (5 bases). CDR1 is SGHVS, CDR2 FQNEAQ, per germline. The CDR3 sequence is 15 residues long. V was pared by 4 bases and J by 6 bases, with 15 bases between. CDR3 loop: CASSYGSWMAGELFF. The CDR3 coding sequence is TGTGCCAGCAGCTATGGGAGTTGGATGGCCGGGGAGCTGTTTTTT. Based on the CDR3 plus reference TRBV7-8 and TRBJ2-2, the full variable domain is GAGVSQSPRYKVAKRGQDVALRCDPISGHVSLFWYQQALGQGPEFLTYFQNEAQLDKSGLPSDRFFAERPEGSVSTLKIQRTQQEDSAVYLCASSYGSWMAGELFFGEGSRLTVL.

This clone was counted between two and nine times. The chain uses TRBV29-1 and TRBJ2-7; 14 nucleotides match TRBD2. The CDR3 length is 15 residues. From germline, CDR1 is SQVTM and CDR2 ANQGSEA. V shed 5 bases, J shed 2 bases, and the junction held 5 bases outside the gene matches. CDR3 DNA sequence: TGCAGCGTTCGGGGACTAGCGGGGGACACCTACGAGCAGTACTTC. This gives the protein CSVRGLAGDTYEQYF.

This clone was detected once. This chain uses TRBV2 with TRBJ2-3, with 9 bases that match TRBD2. The J segment lost 7 bases and the V segment lost 1 base, leaving 9 bases of the junction unmatched. The germline V gene encodes CDR1 SNHLY and CDR2 FYNNEI. The CDR3 covers 16 residues. CDR3: CASSEGGGAFWNTQYF. As DNA, the CDR3 is TGTGCCAGCAGTGAAGGCGGGGGGGCGTTTTGGAATACGCAGTATTTT.

The rearrangement joins TRBV7-3 to TRBJ2-3; tentative D call: TRBD2 (6 bases). From germline, CDR1 is SGHTA and CDR2 FQGTGA. The CDR3 is 14 amino acids. With 3 bases removed from V and 4 bases from J, the gap between germline ends came to 11 bases. DNA of the CDR3: TGTGCCAGCAGCTTTGGCGGGGCGGCAGATACGCAGTATTTT. This gives the protein CASSFGGAADTQYF.